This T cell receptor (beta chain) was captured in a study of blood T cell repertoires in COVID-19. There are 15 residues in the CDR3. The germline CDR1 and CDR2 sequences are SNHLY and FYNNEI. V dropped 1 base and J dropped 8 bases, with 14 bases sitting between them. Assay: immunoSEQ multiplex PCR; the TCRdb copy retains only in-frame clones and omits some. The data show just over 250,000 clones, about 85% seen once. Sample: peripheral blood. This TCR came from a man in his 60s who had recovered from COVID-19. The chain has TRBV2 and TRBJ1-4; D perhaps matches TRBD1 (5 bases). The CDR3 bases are TGTGCCAGCAGTGAAGAGGCGGGGCGGCGGGAAAAACTGTTTTTT. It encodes CASSEEAGRREKLFF.